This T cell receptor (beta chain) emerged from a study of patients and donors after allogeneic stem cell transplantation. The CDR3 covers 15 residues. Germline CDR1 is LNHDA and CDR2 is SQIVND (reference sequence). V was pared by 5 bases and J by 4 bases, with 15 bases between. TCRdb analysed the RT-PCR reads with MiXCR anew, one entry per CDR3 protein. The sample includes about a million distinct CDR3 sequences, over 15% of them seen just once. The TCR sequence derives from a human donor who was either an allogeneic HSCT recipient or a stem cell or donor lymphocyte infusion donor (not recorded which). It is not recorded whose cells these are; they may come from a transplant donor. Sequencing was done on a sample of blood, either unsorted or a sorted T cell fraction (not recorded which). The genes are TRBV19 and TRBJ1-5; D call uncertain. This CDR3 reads CASSPDGVPNQPQHF. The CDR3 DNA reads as TGTGCCAGTAGTCCCGACGGGGTCCCAAATCAGCCCCAGCATTTT.